This TCR beta chain was sequenced for a study of T cell responses to AZD1222 COVID-19 vaccine listed by TCRdb under 2021. Broadly, across the study: TCR sequencing covered about 230 trial participants: approximately 200 given two doses of AZD1222 and around 25 given two doses of MenACWY control vaccine. Enrollment into the trials was organized by age into subgroups of 18-55, 56-69 and 70-plus years, and those subgroups contained about 150, 27 and 61 TCR-sequenced participants, respectively.

A single count supports this clone. The antigen it binds to is not known. Per-base qualities were not stored, and no clone one base away is much larger. The time point label of this sample denotes: about 28 days (+/-7) after the second vaccine dose. AZD1222 recipients whose second dose came at about 4 weeks and those whose second dose came at about 12 weeks were combined into one group, since spike-specific TCR depth and breadth did not differ between the two schedules. Vaccinee samples were obtained from the UK trials COV001 and COV002, which included a single-blind randomized controlled phase 2/3 trial of AZD1222 (ChAdOx1 nCoV-19) in healthy adults. For TCRbeta chain sequencing, PBMC samples were collected from trial participants at day 0 and at day 28 after the second dose. The CDR3 regions of human TCRbeta chains were analyzed by immunosequencing. The authors' pipeline ran thus. Repertoire TCRs were matched against a reference library of SARS-CoV-2-specific TCRs generated with the MIRA antigen-specificity platform. Breadth was defined as the fraction of unique TCRs that were SARS-CoV-2-associated. Depth was defined as the fraction of total T cells that were SARS-CoV-2-associated. Using the MIRA data, every spike-specific TCR was mapped to the spike region that the TCR reacted to and assigned to either a CD4 or a CD8 class. Log10-transformed breadth and depth values were compared by one-way ANOVA with Sidak's multiple comparisons tests. TCRdb retrieved this table from immuneACCESS and kept in-frame rearrangements only. Not all clones are present; in checked studies, unresolved V genes account for under half, and no reason is known for the remainder. V and J calls and clone size come straight from that table; D and trimming were deduced from the DNA. This sample is represented by approximately 150,000 clones; around 94% of them were singletons. Under 6% of the sample lies in the top ten.

What the work shows at the level of the full study, not this receptor alone: Conclusions about previously exposed vaccinees are limited, since just six AZD1222 recipients were seropositive for SARS-CoV-2 at baseline. Because no day 14 peak-response samples were available, repertoires were characterized only after the peak T cell response. Participants were mostly white British, with more females than males. The authors suggested clonal diversity may have been underestimated. Vaccine-associated CD4 TCRs spanned the whole spike protein, with dominant responses in regions 160-218 and 743-854. In the small 56-69-year group, the increase in depth fell short of significance, most likely because of low power. After two AZD1222 doses, spike-specific TCR breadth and depth were significantly higher than at day 0 and than in MenACWY recipients. Nearly half of unique spike-specific TCRs reportedly recognized epitopes outside regions mutated in the B.1.351 and B.1.1.7 variants.

Here the sequenced sample was peripheral blood, taken 28 days after the second AZD1222 dose. The origin of this receptor is an adult who received the AZD1222 COVID-19 vaccine.

The CDR3 amino acid sequence is: CASSLAPSSSYEQYF. The nucleotide sequence is given as TGTGCCAGCAGCTTAGCGCCCAGTTCATCCTACGAGCAGTACTTC. The chain links TRBV7-6 with TRBJ2-7; the D gene remains uncertain. Trimming removed 0 bases from V and 1 base from J, leaving 10 bases between the germline ends. Taken from the germline V gene, the CDR1 and CDR2 loops are SGHVS and FNYEAQ. The CDR3 numbers 15 residues from cysteine through phenylalanine. Only the CDR3 region is kept as DNA, spanning 45 bases read in frame from base 1.